Listed here are 10 T cell receptor beta chains from one sample, sequenced in a study of blood T cell repertoires in COVID-19. Sequenced by immunoSEQ multiplex PCR; TCRdb stores in-frame clones only, minus some. The data show around 270,000 clones, with more than 85% seen just once and about 4.6% held by the top ten. Sequencing used peripheral blood. The receptors derive from a man in his forties or fifties with acute or convalescent COVID-19.

The V call is TRBV6-6, the J call TRBJ2-7; 7 bases agree with TRBD2. Germline lookup yields CDR1 MNHNY and CDR2 SVGAGI (reference sequence). J was trimmed by 3 bases and V by 5 bases; bases with no gene match: 4. This CDR3 region has 13 residues. The CDR3 protein is CASSPTSIYEQYF. CDR3 coding DNA: TGTGCCAGCAGTCCGACTAGCATCTACGAGCAGTACTTC.

The chain joins TRBV19 to TRBJ1-2; a possible D gene is TRBD1 (5 bases). The ends were cut back, 8 bases at V and 7 bases at J, with 20 bases in the middle. The CDR3 covers 14 residues. Per the germline V gene, CDR1 is LNHDA and CDR2 is SQIVND (reference sequence). CDR3 sequence: CASAGGGRLGGYTF. The CDR3 DNA reads TGTGCCAGTGCGGGGGGAGGGCGTCTAGGTGGCTACACCTTC.

This chain uses TRBV12-5 with TRBJ2-1, with 10 positions matching TRBD1. Germline CDR1 reads LGHNT; CDR2 reads FRNRAP. The CDR3 sequence is 14 residues long. The V gene end was trimmed by 7 bases and the J gene end by 8 bases; junction bases not matched to a gene: 8. The CDR3 nucleotides are TGTGCTAGTGTACCGGGACAGGGGAGGGATGAGCAGTTCTTC. Translating it yields CASVPGQGRDEQFF.

V gene TRBV5-1 combines with J gene TRBJ1-1; D not certain. V lost 5 bases and J lost 4, with 15 bases in between. CDR1 and CDR2 (germline): SGHRS, YFSETQ. CDR3 length: 14 residues. CDR3 region: CASRAYTGSTEAFF. The CDR3, as DNA: TGCGCCAGCAGGGCATATACCGGGAGCACTGAAGCTTTCTTT.

The J gene is TRBJ2-7, the V gene TRBV27; D is uncertain. This CDR3 comprises 14 residues. The V gene's germline CDR1 is MNHEY and CDR2 SMNVEV (reference sequence). Trimming cost V 0 bases and J 3 bases, with 9 bases left between them. This CDR3 reads CASSLSGLFYEQYF. DNA of the CDR3: TGTGCCAGCAGTTTATCGGGCCTTTTCTACGAGCAGTACTTC.

The rearrangement links TRBV9 to TRBJ2-1; 7 bases align to TRBD2. V shed 4 bases and J 1 base; nucleotides not matched to a gene: 5. The CDR3 totals 15 residues. CDR1 and CDR2 from the germline V gene are SGDLS and YYNGEE. The CDR3 region has the DNA TGTGCCAGCAGCTCTCAGCGGGGATCCTACAATGAGCAGTTCTTC. Protein sequence: CASSSQRGSYNEQFF.

Worth noting for this clone: The sample has other DNA sequences that encode this CDR3 too. The chain joins TRBV5-4 to TRBJ2-2; weak D call: TRBD1 (5 bases). Germline V gene sequence: CDR1 SGHNT, CDR2 YYREEE (reference sequence). This CDR3 has 15 residues. V was shortened by 0 bases and J by 0 bases, with 6 bases between the two germline ends. The CDR3 DNA reads as TGTGCCAGCAGCTTGGCAGGGACGAACACCGGGGAGCTGTTTTTT. It translates to CASSLAGTNTGELFF.

This chain joins TRBV2 and TRBJ1-1; D gene unclear. The CDR3 length is 14 residues. The germline V and J ends were trimmed by 7 bases and 7 bases, with 19 bases remaining between them. Germline loops: CDR1 SNHLY, CDR2 FYNNEI. The CDR3 loop is CASNSGNVRGEAFF. Here the CDR3 DNA reads TGTGCCAGCAATTCCGGCAACGTGAGAGGTGAAGCTTTCTTT. Together with reference TRBV2 and TRBJ1-1, the CDR3 gives the full variable domain: EPEVTQTPSHQVTQMGQEVILRCVPISNHLYFYWYRQILGQKVEFLVSFYNNEISEKSEIFDDQFSVERPDGSNFTLKIRSTKLEDSAMYFCASNSGNVRGEAFFGQGTRLTVV.

This sequence joins TRBV18 and TRBJ2-5, with TRBD1 matching over 8 bases. The ends lost 6 bases at V and 4 bases at J; junction bases unmatched: 10. Germline V gives CDR1 KGHSH, CDR2 LQKENI. This CDR3 has 15 residues. The CDR3 loop is CASSKTGAAGETQYF. CDR3 DNA: TGTGCCAGCTCCAAGACAGGGGCTGCCGGAGAGACCCAGTACTTC.

CDR3 bases: TGTGCCACCAGGGGGGGGTGGGCCTATGGCTACACCTTC. It encodes CATRGGWAYGYTF. V gene TRBV27 combines with J gene TRBJ1-2; TRBD1 agrees at 7 bases. Trimming took 10 bases from V and 4 from J; bases not matched to a gene: 9. Germline lookup yields CDR1 MNHEY and CDR2 SMNVEV (reference sequence). The CDR3 contains 13 residues.